The clone carrying this TCR beta chain was observed many times. Antigen unknown. TCRdb fed the RACE reads into MiXCR, producing one record per CDR3 protein. Of some 380,000 distinct CDR3 sequences detected, nearly 5% appear once; the ten largest clones hold under 3%. CDR1 is SGHAT, CDR2 FQNNGV, per germline. The ends lost 4 bases at V and 5 bases at J; junction bases unmatched: 10. The CDR3 loop spans 17 amino acids. This record comes from a study of human T cells and chemical hapten exposure. Overall study context: Subjects had 2% DPC placed on 2 cm by 2 cm of upper inner arm skin for sensitization. Patients, largely female, had alopecia areata, totalis or universalis.

Documented time point: patch test 1, 2 weeks after DPC sensitization. Treatment here: therapeutic diphenylcyclopropenone sensitization with weekly scalp DPC. Unfractionated whole blood was the source of the extracted total RNA. Study-wide results and limits: TCRs whose frequency exceeded 1 in 1000 remained the same following DPC sensitization.

Source: whole blood, taken in connection with sensitization to the hapten diphenylcyclopropenone (DPC). The TCR was taken from a woman aged 50 to 65 with alopecia areata. Some clones in this sample may be carry-over from other donors' samples. V usage is TRBV11-2 and J usage is TRBJ2-3; 12 nucleotides line up with TRBD2. The DNA of the CDR3 is TGTGCCAGCAGCTCCAGACTAGCGGGAGATAGGGGAGATACGCAGTATTTT. Its protein is CASSSRLAGDRGDTQYF.